This T cell receptor beta chain was sequenced for a study of T cell repertoires in cytomegalovirus infection. Study as a whole: CMV epitopes, recently identified HLA-C-restricted and well-studied HLA-B-restricted, were used. It was the public TCR beta signatures that indicated both CMV infection and matching HLA type.

From the reads, TCRdb called clonotypes with MiXCR, one entry per CDR3 protein. The sample has fewer than 900,000 distinct CDR3 sequences, 25% to 30% seen once. Regarding the study as a whole: What dominated the ex vivo response were HLA-C-restricted CMV-specific TCR beta clonotypes. Of the TCR beta families, the public ones yielded a cumulative frequency that identified carriers of CMV plus the relevant HLA.

CDR1 is SGHTA and CDR2 is FQGNSA in the germline V gene. This CDR3 is 15 amino acids long. After removal of 1 base from V and 5 bases from J, the junction contained 6 bases not matched to a gene. Many counts were recorded for this clonotype. Its specificity is not known. The V and J genes are TRBV7-2 and TRBJ2-5; 8 bases agree with TRBD1. This TCR was recovered from a human donor in good health (CMV status not recorded). Some clones in this sample may be carry-over from other donors' samples. The sequencing used cultured CD8+ T cells from PBMCs, collected from culture after CMV antigen stimulation. The DNA for the CDR3 is TGTGCCAGCAGCTTAGAGGACAGGGTATGGGAGACCCAGTACTTC. It is translated as CASSLEDRVWETQYF.